This T cell receptor beta chain was documented in a study of T cell responses to AZD1222 COVID-19 vaccine. For the study at large: Pooled in the analysis were second doses at about 4 or about 12 weeks. Overall study results and limits: Epitopes outside B.1.351 and B.1.1.7 mutated regions reportedly drew nearly half of spike TCRs. Clonal diversity may have been underestimated, and the donors were mostly white British, with more females than males. No repertoire was sampled before or during the peak T cell response, only after it.

This table comes from immunoSEQ multiplex PCR, and its TCRdb copy is limited to in-frame clones, with some not included. The data contain under 140,000 clones, about 90% of them singletons. A word on this clone: Its antigen is currently unknown.

J lost 0 bases, V lost 6 bases, and 7 bases had no gene match. The CDR3 loop spans 16 amino acids. CDR1 and CDR2 from the germline V gene are MNHNY and SVGAGI (reference sequence). Sequencing was performed on peripheral blood, taken on day 0 of AZD1222 vaccination. The origin of this receptor is an adult in good health. The genes are TRBV6-6 and TRBJ1-3; 8 bases map to TRBD1. The CDR3 here is CASSVDRGASGNTIYF. DNA of the CDR3: TGTGCCAGCAGCGTTGACAGGGGCGCCTCTGGAAACACCATATATTTT.